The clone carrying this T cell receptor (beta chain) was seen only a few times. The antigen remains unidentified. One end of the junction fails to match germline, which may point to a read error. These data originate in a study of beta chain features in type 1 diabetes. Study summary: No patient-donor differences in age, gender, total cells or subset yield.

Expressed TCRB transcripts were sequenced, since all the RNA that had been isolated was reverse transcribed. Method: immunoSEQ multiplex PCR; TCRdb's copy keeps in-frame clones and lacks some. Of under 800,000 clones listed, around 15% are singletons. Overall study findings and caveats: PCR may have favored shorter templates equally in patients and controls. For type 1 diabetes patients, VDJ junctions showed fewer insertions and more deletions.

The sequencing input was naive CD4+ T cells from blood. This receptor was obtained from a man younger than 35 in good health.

The CDR3 nucleotides are TGTGCCAGCAGTCCCCAGGGGCAGGGATTTATGAAGACTGAAGCTTTCTTT. It specifies CASSPQGQGFMKTEAFF. The chain combines TRBV28 with TRBJ1-1; the D gene is possibly TRBD1 (6 bases). CDR1 MDHEN and CDR2 SYDVKM come from the germline V gene. This CDR3 spans 17 amino acids.